This T cell receptor (beta chain) appears in the sequencing data of a study of blood T cells in healthy people across ages (dated by TCRdb to about 2015). Background for the entire study: In model experiments, template switching captured about one uniquely barcoded TCR beta cDNA molecule for every two T cells. To track age-related changes in TCR beta repertoire diversity, the study relied on deep sequencing normalized with unique cDNA molecular identifiers. Four age groups were formed from the donors: young (average approximately 17 years), middle-aged (less than 40), aged (roughly 59) and long-lived (82). To avoid experimental bias, donors of different ages were randomly spread across the sequencing lanes. Two additional independent replicas of 1 million unique cDNA reads from the same blood draw were analyzed for two donors (one aged 18 to 30 and one aged 80 or older). Here is what the overall study found, with its caveats: Estimates of total diversity based on one million sequenced T cells were considered lower bounds and underestimates. Observed TCR beta diversity per million T cells fell roughly linearly with age, and a significant reduction was already apparent by age around 39. Donor CMV infection status was unknown, potentially confounding age-related changes in expanded clonotypes. Bulk unsorted PBMC profiling prevented conclusive comparison of naive and antigen-experienced compartments. There was a strong correlation between observed TCR beta diversity and the percentage of naive T cells measured by flow cytometry. Compared with the aged group, more naive CD4+ T cells, fewer expanded clones and increased TCR diversity were shown by the long-lived group, suggesting age selection.

Systemically healthy Caucasian individuals from Russia, 39 in total and aged roughly 6 to 100 years, were included as donors. Around 10 milliliters of peripheral blood were drawn from each donor into EDTA-treated Vacutainer tubes. PBMCs were isolated by Ficoll-Paque density-gradient centrifugation, with at least 6 million obtained per sample. Trizol reagent was used to extract total RNA from PBMCs, with at least 5.5 micrograms per sample. The percentages of naive CD45RAhigh/CD27high T cells were determined by flow cytometry on a PBMC aliquot from every donor. This clonotype was picked up a small number of times. Its antigen is currently not known. Base qualities are not at hand, and no much larger clone is one base apart. Library preparation was by 5' RACE. The sample was run on an Illumina HiSeq 2500. A second roughly 6 to 12 cycle PCR used a sample-barcoded 5' primer and a J-beta primer mix. Each TCR beta cDNA molecule received a unique molecular identifier from a template-switch 5' adaptor carrying 12 random nucleotides. Each sample yielded at least 3 million CDR3-containing paired-end reads. First-strand cDNA was synthesized from all RNA with the Mint cDNA synthesis kit, primed by a TRBC-specific oligonucleotide. Following uracil-DNA glycosylase treatment, a first 18-cycle PCR with universal primers M1SS and BC2_uni_R was performed on all cDNA. As for the original processing: Each sample was normalized by randomly selecting 1 million high-quality reads, each carrying a distinct molecular identifier. Instead of being binned into consensus sequences, reads with shared molecular identifiers were discarded. CDR3 identification, clonotype clustering and error correction used MiTCR with a Q25 quality threshold and the strictest error-elimination algorithm. A nonparametric unseen species model with Euler transformation was used to estimate lower-bound total TCR beta diversity. TCRdb reanalyzed the raw reads on its own, using fastp at Q25 for trimming and MiXCR for clone calling, and kept in-frame beta chains. Rows are combined by CDR3 protein, so each entry shows the most common genes and DNA. The V and J calls and clone size are TCRdb's, not the authors'. The sample table shows over a million distinct CDR3 sequences, and 35% to 55% are seen once. The top ten constitute approximately 20% of the sample.

The TCR was taken from a woman in her sixties or seventies in good health. The sample taken for sequencing was blood.

The DNA sequence reads TGTGCCAGCAGGGGACAGGGGGCCTATCAGCCCCAGCATTTT. Translation gives CASRGQGAYQPQHF. The V and J genes are TRBV12-3 or TRBV12-4 and TRBJ1-5, and 12 junction bases match TRBD1. There are 14 amino acids in the CDR3, from cysteine to phenylalanine inclusive. The kept DNA is CDR3 alone, 42 bases in frame from the first base. V is cut back by 6 bases and J by 5 bases, with 2 bases in the junction unmatched.